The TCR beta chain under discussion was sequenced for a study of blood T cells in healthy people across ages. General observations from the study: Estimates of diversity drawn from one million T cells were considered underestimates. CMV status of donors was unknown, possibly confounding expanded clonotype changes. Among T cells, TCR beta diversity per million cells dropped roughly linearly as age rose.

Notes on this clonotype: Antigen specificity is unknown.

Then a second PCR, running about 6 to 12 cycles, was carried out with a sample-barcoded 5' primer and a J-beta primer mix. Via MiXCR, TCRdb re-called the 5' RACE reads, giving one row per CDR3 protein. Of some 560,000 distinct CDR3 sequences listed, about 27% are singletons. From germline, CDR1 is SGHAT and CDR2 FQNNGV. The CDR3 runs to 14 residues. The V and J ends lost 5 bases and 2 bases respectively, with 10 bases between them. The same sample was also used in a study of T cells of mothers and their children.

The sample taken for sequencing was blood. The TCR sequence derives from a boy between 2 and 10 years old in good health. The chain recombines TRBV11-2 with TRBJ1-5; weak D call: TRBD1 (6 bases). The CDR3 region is CASSRGSGNQPQHF. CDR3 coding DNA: TGTGCCAGCAGCAGGGGGAGCGGCAATCAGCCCCAGCATTTT.